The source of this TCR beta chain is a study of shared clonotypes between healthy human individuals. The CDR3 runs 14 residues. The germline V and J ends were trimmed by 2 bases and 1 base, with 9 bases remaining between them. Germline CDR1 is SGDLS and CDR2 is YYNGEE. Details on this clone: The antigen is not known.

The input for sorted-subset replicate PCRs was 200 to 250 ng DNA, about 29,000 T cell genomes. Source study methods: Filtering differed, since immunoSEQ gave only junction sequences and no quality scores. The repertoire was sequenced with immunoSEQ multiplex PCR; TCRdb's copy has only in-frame clones and lacks some. That table gives V, J and clone size, and the DNA gave D and trimming. Here the sample spans around 2.5 million clones, approximately 93% being singletons. General observations from the study: Sampling covered blood only; tissue repertoires likely differ. It was the non-shared clonotypes that had lower generation probabilities than clonotypes shared by all four donors.

This rearrangement joins TRBV9 to TRBJ1-1; no clear D. The TCR was taken from a young man in good health. Some clones in this sample may be carry-over from other donors' samples. Sequencing was performed on naive CD4+ T cells from PBMCs. Subset denoted: CD45RA+ positively selected. The CDR3 region has the DNA TGTGCCAGCAGCGTGATGGGTGGGAACACTGAAGCTTTCTTT. It yields the protein CASSVMGGNTEAFF.